This TCR beta chain was recorded in a study of shared clonotypes between healthy human individuals (dated by TCRdb to about 2020). In terms of the full investigation: Three men and two women, aged 18 to 49 years, made up the cohort. For each donor, CD4 naive and CD4 memory were each given three plates, CD8 naive was given two plates, and CD8 memory was given one plate. Blood TCR repertoires of a handful of healthy adults were deeply sequenced to estimate repertoire size and the extent of clonotype sharing between individuals. Libraries were prepared and TCR repertoires were sequenced by different laboratories using diverse techniques, in order to increase sequencing depth and limit assay-specific biases. Each donor's leukapheresis produced roughly between about 0.9 and 9.5 billion PBMCs. What the work shows at the level of the full study, not this receptor alone: Only blood was sampled, and tissue TCR repertoires likely differ from those in blood. Because the study included only a small number of donors, the genetic and exposure-history diversity represented was limited. Estimated clonotype richness was generally larger for naive than for memory subsets. About 4.5% of naive CD4, 3% to 4% of naive CD8, 2.3% of memory CD4, and approximately 0.4% of memory CD8 clonotypes were shared across a few donors. Higher generation probabilities were observed for clonotypes shared by all four sorted-subset donors than for non-shared clonotypes. Rarefaction of sorted-subset datasets indicated incomplete sequencing despite the large sequencing depth. Based on pairwise subsampling, the degree of clonotype sharing among donors was expected to be affected by sequencing depth.

The donors were healthy, HIV-negative adults who had no recently reported acute infections or vaccinations. All donors were Caucasian adults living in Nashville, Tennessee, USA. Magnetic negative selection was used to enrich CD4+ T cells, after which naive cells were positively selected on CD45RA and the negative fraction became the memory subset. Blood was collected by leukapheresis, and PBMCs were isolated by Ficoll-Histopaque density gradient centrifugation and then cryopreserved in liquid nitrogen vapor phase. Analytical flow cytometry was used to check the purity and quantity of each magnetically sorted T cell population. Genomic DNA was isolated from each sorted fraction and quantified by UV absorbance on a Nanodrop 2000c. A word on this clone: No cognate antigen has been identified for it. No base-level quality is on record; no much larger clone is a single base apart.

Using the deep immunoSEQ assay, multiplex PCR amplified TCR CDR3 regions from genomic DNA. For each cell subset, the extracted genomic DNA was distributed evenly across all wells of several immunoSEQ 96-well plates, and each plate served as one replicate. For sorted subsets, 200 to 250 ng of genomic DNA, equivalent to tens of thousands of T cell genomes, went into each replicate PCR. Purified libraries were quantified with a Qubit 3.0 fluorometer, sized on a Bioanalyzer 2100, and re-quantified with the KAPA Library Quantification kit. Every immunoSEQ 96-well plate was sequenced on a separate single-read 150-cycle Illumina NextSeq 550 flow cell. The authors' analysis ran thus. Because the immunoSEQ output included only junctional sequences and no quality scores, the filtering could not be the same as the filtering used for full-length reads. Sequences were annotated with PyIR, a Python wrapper for IgBLAST v1.9, and V/J genes and CDR3 were assigned using IMGT germline references. Reads with weak V/J assignments (E-value above 1e-6), missing CDR3, stop codons, out-of-frame junctions, or ambiguous translated residues were removed. V3J clonotypes were defined as sequences sharing the same inferred V gene, J gene, and CDR3 amino acid sequence. The percentage overlap between two repertoires was calculated by dividing the number of shared unique clonotypes by the size of the smaller repertoire. Repertoire richness was assessed with RTK rarefaction, the Chao1 estimator, and Recon v2.1 estimates of unobserved clonotypes. Generation probabilities were computed with OLGA for all TCRbeta clonotypes obtained by the gDNA method from a few donors. TCRdb took over this immuneACCESS table, retaining in-frame rearrangements with V and J assigned. Such tables are incomplete; in checked studies, under half of the missing clones stem from an unresolved V gene, and the remainder is unexplained. V, J and clone size derive from that table, while D and trimming were established from the DNA sequence. Counted in this sample were some 900,000 clones; over 75% of them appeared once. The top ten clonotypes cover approximately 1.5% of the sample.

From the cysteine up to the phenylalanine, the CDR3 has a length of 14 residues. Just the 42-base CDR3 DNA is kept, in frame starting at base 1. The germline V gene encodes CDR1 SGHVS and CDR2 FQNEAQ. V loses 1 base of germline sequence and J loses 3 bases, and the interval between the two ends is 9 bases. Recombination joined TRBV7-8 with TRBJ2-5, with the D gene not confidently named. The specimen sequenced was memory CD4+ T cells sorted from blood. This sample's cell subset or site label indicates: CD45RA-negative fraction. This sequence was found in a man between 18 and 35 years old in good health. The CDR3 protein sequence reads: CASSLGVIEETQYF. The DNA sequence is given as TGTGCCAGCAGCTTAGGCGTGATAGAAGAGACCCAGTACTTC.